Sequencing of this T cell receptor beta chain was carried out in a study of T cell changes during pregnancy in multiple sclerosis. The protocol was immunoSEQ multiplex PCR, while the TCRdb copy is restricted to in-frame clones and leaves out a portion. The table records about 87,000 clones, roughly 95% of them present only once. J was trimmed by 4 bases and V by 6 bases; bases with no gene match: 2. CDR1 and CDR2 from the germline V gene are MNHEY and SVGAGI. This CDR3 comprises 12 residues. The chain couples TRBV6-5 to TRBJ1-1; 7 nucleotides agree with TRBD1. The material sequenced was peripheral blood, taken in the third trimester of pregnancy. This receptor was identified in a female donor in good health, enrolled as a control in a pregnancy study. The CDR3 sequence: CASSPGGTEAFF. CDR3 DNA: TGTGCCAGCAGCCCAGGGGGCACTGAAGCTTTCTTT.